Listed below are T cell receptor beta chains from one sample, sequenced in a study of cytomegalovirus exposure and HLA in healthy donors. The table came from immunoSEQ multiplex PCR; TCRdb's copy has only in-frame clones and leaves some out. The sample carries roughly 150,000 clones, 60% to 80% recorded once. Sequenced sample: PBMCs. Every receptor here comes from a woman between 40 and 50 years old in good health and CMV-seronegative. Both conserved end residues are part of each CDR3. The order of the fields is clone size, D gene, V gene, J gene, CDR3 protein, CDR3 DNA. A D gene is named only where the DNA matches it firmly. Not all rows give a size; the values are once, few, many and, for expanded clones, a class.

clone size: NA
D gene: NA
V gene: TRBV7-2
J gene: TRBJ1-5
CDR3 protein: CASSFGRGGYQPQHF
CDR3 DNA: TGTGCCAGCAGCTTTGGCAGGGGTGGTTATCAGCCCCAGCATTTT

clone size: NA
D gene: NA
V gene: TRBV6-6
J gene: TRBJ1-1
CDR3 protein: CASSSNAPEAFF
CDR3 DNA: TGTGCCAGCAGCTCTAATGCCCCTGAAGCTTTCTTT

clone size: NA
D gene: TRBD1
V gene: TRBV5-4
J gene: TRBJ2-7
CDR3 protein: CASSLAARQGYEQYF
CDR3 DNA: TGTGCCAGCAGCTTGGCGGCCCGACAGGGGTACGAGCAGTACTTC

clone size: few
D gene: NA
V gene: TRBV4-1
J gene: TRBJ1-1
CDR3 protein: CASSGGRGTEAFF
CDR3 DNA: TGCGCCAGCAGCGGCGGCCGGGGCACTGAAGCTTTCTTT

clone size: NA
D gene: NA
V gene: TRBV7-9
J gene: TRBJ1-2
CDR3 protein: CASRHVPPGQSPYGYTF
CDR3 DNA: TGTGCCAGCAGACACGTGCCTCCTGGACAGTCCCCCTATGGCTACACCTTC

clone size: once
D gene: TRBD1
V gene: TRBV28
J gene: TRBJ1-5
CDR3 protein: CASSPRTGARQPQHF
CDR3 DNA: TGTGCCAGCAGTCCAAGGACAGGGGCACGACAGCCCCAGCATTTT

clone size: once
D gene: NA
V gene: TRBV4-3
J gene: TRBJ2-7
CDR3 protein: CASSQGGGSSYEQYF
CDR3 DNA: TGCGCCAGCAGCCAAGGGGGCGGAAGCTCCTACGAGCAGTACTTC

clone size: NA
D gene: TRBD2
V gene: TRBV5-4
J gene: TRBJ2-1
CDR3 protein: CASSPRTSGPPNEQFF
CDR3 DNA: TGTGCCAGCAGCCCACGGACTAGCGGCCCCCCGAATGAGCAGTTCTTC

clone size: NA
D gene: NA
V gene: TRBV15
J gene: TRBJ2-7
CDR3 protein: CATSRGEEAYEQYF
CDR3 DNA: TGTGCCACCAGCAGAGGAGAGGAAGCCTACGAGCAGTACTTC

clone size: NA
D gene: NA
V gene: TRBV11-2
J gene: TRBJ1-5
CDR3 protein: CASSEGRQPQHF
CDR3 DNA: TGTGCCAGCAGCGAGGGTAGACAGCCCCAGCATTTT

clone size: NA
D gene: NA
V gene: TRBV11-3
J gene: TRBJ1-2
CDR3 protein: CASSLGGSYGYTF
CDR3 DNA: TGTGCCAGCAGCTTGGGAGGATCCTATGGCTACACCTTC

clone size: NA
D gene: TRBD2
V gene: TRBV7-9
J gene: TRBJ2-7
CDR3 protein: CASSPNSGINTYEQYF
CDR3 DNA: TGTGCCAGCAGCCCCAATAGCGGGATAAATACCTACGAGCAGTACTTC

clone size: NA
D gene: TRBD2
V gene: TRBV5-4
J gene: TRBJ2-7
CDR3 protein: CASTKGASGSGEQYF
CDR3 DNA: TGTGCCAGCACCAAGGGGGCTAGCGGGAGTGGTGAGCAGTACTTC

clone size: NA
D gene: TRBD1
V gene: TRBV7-9
J gene: TRBJ1-1
CDR3 protein: CASSVTGDSTEAFF
CDR3 DNA: TGTGCCAGCAGCGTAACAGGGGATAGCACTGAAGCTTTCTTT

clone size: NA
D gene: TRBD2
V gene: TRBV7-9
J gene: TRBJ2-7
CDR3 protein: CASSPGTSHEQYF
CDR3 DNA: TGTGCCAGCAGCCCCGGGACTAGTCACGAGCAGTACTTC

clone size: NA
D gene: NA
V gene: TRBV2
J gene: TRBJ2-3
CDR3 protein: CASRRQAGDTQYF
CDR3 DNA: TGTGCCAGCAGGCGCCAGGCAGGAGATACGCAGTATTTT

clone size: NA
D gene: NA
V gene: TRBV19
J gene: TRBJ2-2
CDR3 protein: CASSIDSRGTGELFF
CDR3 DNA: TGTGCCAGTAGTATAGATTCCCGGGGCACCGGGGAGCTGTTTTTT